The 2 T cell receptor beta chains listed next were all sequenced from one sample in a study of blood T cell repertoires in COVID-19. Produced via immunoSEQ multiplex PCR; TCRdb's table is partial and in-frame only. The sample carries 300,000 or so clones, about nine tenths recorded once. The specimen sequenced was PBMCs or T cells enriched from blood (not recorded which). These receptors were collected from a man in his sixties who had recovered from COVID-19.

This rearrangement joins TRBV19 to TRBJ2-7, with a weak D call TRBD2 (5 bases). The CDR3 length is 16 residues. V shed 4 bases and J shed 4 bases, with 20 bases lying between them. Looked up from germline, CDR1 is LNHDA and CDR2 is SQIVND (reference sequence). The CDR3 region is CASSTQFSGVAYEQYF. CDR3 sequence (DNA): TGTGCCAGTAGTACCCAGTTCAGCGGCGTTGCATACGAGCAGTACTTC.

CDR3 bases: TGCGCCAGCAGCCAAGTTCGGGAGACCCAGTACTTC. As protein: CASSQVRETQYF. The chain recombines TRBV4-1 with TRBJ2-5; D not resolved. Germline loops: CDR1 MGHRA, CDR2 YSYEKL. There are 12 residues in the CDR3. With 1 base removed from V and 5 bases from J, the gap between germline ends came to 5 bases.